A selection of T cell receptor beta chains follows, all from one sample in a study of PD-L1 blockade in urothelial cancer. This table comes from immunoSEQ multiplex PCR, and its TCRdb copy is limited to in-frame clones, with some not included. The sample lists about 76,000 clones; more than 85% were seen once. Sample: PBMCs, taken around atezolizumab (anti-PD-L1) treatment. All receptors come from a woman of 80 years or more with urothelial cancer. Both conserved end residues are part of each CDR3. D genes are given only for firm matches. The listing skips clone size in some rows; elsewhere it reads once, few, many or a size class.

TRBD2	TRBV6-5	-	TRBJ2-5	TGTGCCAGCAGTCGCTCTAGCGGGAGTGGAGAGACCCAGTACTTC	CASSRSSGSGETQYF
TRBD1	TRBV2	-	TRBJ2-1	TGTGCCAGCAGTGGACAGGGTCAGCATGAGCAGTTCTTC	CASSGQGQHEQFF
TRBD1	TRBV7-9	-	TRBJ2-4	TGTGCCAGCAGCCACAGGGGAGAGGTGGGGGAAAACATTCAGTACTTC	CASSHRGEVGENIQYF
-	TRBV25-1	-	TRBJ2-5	TGTGCCAGCAATTCACCGGGAGCCGGAGAGACCCAGTACTTC	CASNSPGAGETQYF
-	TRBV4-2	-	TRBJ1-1	TGTGCCAGCAGCCAAGATCAGGGTTGGGCTTTCTTT	CASSQDQGWAFF
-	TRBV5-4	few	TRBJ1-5	TGTGCCAGCAGTCGTAAGGGGAGGGATCAGCCCCAGCATTTT	CASSRKGRDQPQHF
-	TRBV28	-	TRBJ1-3	TGTGCCAGCAGTTTACCTATTGGGGGGGCTGGGGGAAACACCATATATTTT	CASSLPIGGAGGNTIYF
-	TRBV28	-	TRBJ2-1	TGTGCCAGCAGTTCCCACGCTCCTAGGAATGAGCAGTTCTTC	CASSSHAPRNEQFF
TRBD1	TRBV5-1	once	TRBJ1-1	TGCGCCAGCAGCGAGGACCAGGGGGGCAACACTGAAGCTTTCTTT	CASSEDQGGNTEAFF
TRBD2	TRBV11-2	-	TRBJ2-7	TGTGCCAGCAGCCGGGGGACTAGCGCCTCCTACGAGCAGTACTTC	CASSRGTSASYEQYF
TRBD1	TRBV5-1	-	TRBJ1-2	TGCGCCAGCAGTCAGGGACAGGCCACTAACTATGGCTACACCTTC	CASSQGQATNYGYTF
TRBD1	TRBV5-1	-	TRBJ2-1	TGCGCCAGCACTAGACAGGGAAGGGCGCAGCATGAGCAGTTCTTC	CASTRQGRAQHEQFF
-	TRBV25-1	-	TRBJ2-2	TGTGCCAGCAGAGGGGGGGCTGGCACCGGGGAGCTGTTTTTT	CASRGGAGTGELFF
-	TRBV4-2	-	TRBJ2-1	TGTGCCAGCAGCCAAGATCAACAGGCGGAGCAGTTCTTC	CASSQDQQAEQFF
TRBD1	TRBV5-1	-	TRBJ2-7	TGCGCCAGCAGCAGCCGACAGGGGGTTTCCTACGAGCAGTACTTC	CASSSRQGVSYEQYF
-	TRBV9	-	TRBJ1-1	TGTGCCAGCAGCGTCCAGGGACTCACGAACACTGAAGCTTTCTTT	CASSVQGLTNTEAFF
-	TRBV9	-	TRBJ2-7	TGTGCCAGCAGCCCCCCAAGCCTCCTCGAGCAGTACTTC	CASSPPSLLEQYF
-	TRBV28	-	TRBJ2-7	TGTGCCTGGGGGAGGGGGTACGAGCAGTACTTC	CAWGRGYEQYF
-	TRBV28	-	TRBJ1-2	TGTGCCGGCCTAACGGGAGGGGGCTACACCTTC	CAGLTGGGYTF
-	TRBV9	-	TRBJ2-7	TGTGCCAGCAGCCCTGCAAGGGGCTGGTCCTACGAGCAGTACTTC	CASSPARGWSYEQYF
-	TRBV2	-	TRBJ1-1	TGTGCCAGCCAGGAGGGGAGAACTGAAGCTTTCTTT	CASQEGRTEAFF
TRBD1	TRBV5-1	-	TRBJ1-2	TGCGCCAGCAGCTTGGACCCGGGACAGGACCTCTACACCTTC	CASSLDPGQDLYTF
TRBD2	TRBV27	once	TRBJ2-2	TGTGCCAGCAGTTTATCGGGGGGGACCGGGGAGCTGTTTTTT	CASSLSGGTGELFF
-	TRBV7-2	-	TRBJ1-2	TGTGCCAGCAGCCCCGAGGGAGTCTATGGCTACACCTTC	CASSPEGVYGYTF
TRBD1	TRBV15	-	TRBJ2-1	TGTGCCACCAGAGGGCAGGGGGCCTACAATGAGCAGTTCTTC	CATRGQGAYNEQFF